This TCR beta chain is from a study of post-analysis software for immune sequencing data. Study conclusions and caveats: Significantly decreased normalized Chao1 diversity was recorded for multiple sclerosis patients relative to controls. Relative to controls, patients had 4 or 5 TRBV segments at higher frequency, with TRBV5-6, TRBV5-1 and TRBV20-1 among these.

This clonotype was observed a handful of times. Antigen unknown. Germline values: CDR1 SGHTA, CDR2 FQGNSA. This CDR3 contains 13 residues. With 2 bases removed from V and 4 bases from J, the gap between germline ends came to 8 bases. Researchers reported that TCR beta cDNA libraries carried unique molecular identifiers. TCRdb passed the PCR reads through MiXCR, listing each CDR3 protein once. This sample carries around 440,000 distinct CDR3 sequences, around 40% of them seen once, and the ten largest clones take 12%. Input material: blood. The rearrangement joins TRBV7-2 to TRBJ2-5, with D unresolved. This clonotype originated in a girl under 18 with multiple sclerosis. The DNA of the CDR3 is TGTGCCAGCAGCTTAAAACCGGGAGAGACCCAGTACTTC. Protein: CASSLKPGETQYF.